This T cell receptor (beta chain) was obtained from a study of shared clonotypes between healthy human individuals. Authors' data handling: As immunoSEQ supplied junction-only sequences (without quality scores), filtering differed. TCRdb keeps only in-frame clones here, not all; method: immunoSEQ multiplex PCR. V, J and clone size reflect that table, while D and trimming were determined from the DNA. The repertoire holds about 750,000 clones, with 80% to 95% as singletons. As regards this clone: As yet, its antigen is unknown.

Per the germline V gene, CDR1 is SGHVS and CDR2 is FNYEAQ. The CDR3 extends over 11 amino acids. Trimming took 7 bases from V and 5 from J, leaving 9 bases between them. Naive CD8 cells comprised CD45RO-negative, CCR7-positively selected cells, excluding terminally differentiated effector memory CD45RA+ cells. Study observations and caveats: On the whole, naive subsets had larger estimated richness than memory subsets had. The sampled material consisted only of blood, and tissue repertoires are likely to differ.

The chain is built from TRBV7-6 and TRBJ2-7; D is possibly TRBD1 or TRBD2 (6 bases each). What was sequenced was naive CD8+ T cells sorted from blood. This TCR came from a young man in good health. This chain's CDR3 is CASTGGNEQYF. The CDR3, as DNA: TGTGCCAGCACCGGGGGCAACGAGCAGTACTTC.